This is a list of T cell receptor beta chains from one sample in a study of blood T cell repertoires in COVID-19. This table comes from immunoSEQ multiplex PCR, and its TCRdb copy is limited to in-frame clones, with some not included. The sample includes about 240,000 clones, around 85% of them seen just once. Sequenced: PBMCs or T cells enriched from blood (not recorded which). These receptors all stem from a woman between 35 and 50 years old with acute COVID-19. Both conserved end residues are trimmed from each CDR3.

V gene	J gene	CDR3 protein
TRBV24-1	TRBJ2-7	ATSDRTSGSYEQY
TRBV2	TRBJ2-2	AKTSGANTGELF
TRBV5-4	TRBJ1-2	ASSTRVQGTSNYGYT
TRBV5-1	TRBJ2-7	ASSLGTGGFDEQY
TRBV5-1	TRBJ2-7	ASSLVPDSTYEQY
TRBV11-2	TRBJ1-4	ASSRDRGGEKLF
TRBV5-1	TRBJ2-2	ASSPSGKRGTGELF
TRBV7-9	TRBJ2-3	ASSDRKGTQY
TRBV19	TRBJ2-1	ASSISWTSGVYNEQF
TRBV27	TRBJ2-7	ASSPGGYEQY
TRBV19	TRBJ1-1	ASTGDRRTEAF
TRBV7-2	TRBJ2-1	ASSLLPGEQF
TRBV7-8	TRBJ1-4	ASSPLRDSNEKLF
TRBV5-1	TRBJ2-2	ASSLSGGNTGELF
TRBV2	TRBJ1-2	ASSPRQGHYGYT
TRBV30	TRBJ1-2	AWSVQSTGRGYT
TRBV5-6	TRBJ1-4	ASGVRQGMLYNEKLF
TRBV21-1	TRBJ2-1	ASRKRQASSYNEQF
TRBV5-8	TRBJ2-5	ASSLGTGDSTQETQY